This T cell receptor beta chain was observed in a study of early T cells in non-severe SARS-CoV-2 infection. This clonotype was counted only a few times. TCRdb passed the 5' RACE reads through MiXCR, listing each CDR3 protein once. The sample has some 60,000 distinct CDR3 sequences; around 12% are singletons. The source material was whole blood, sampled at baseline. This sequence originates from an adult who was a healthcare worker with PCR-confirmed SARS-CoV-2 infection or an uninfected control (not recorded which).

The CDR3 sequence is CASSQDTGSTDTQYF. The CDR3 nucleotides read TGTGCCAGCAGCCAAGACACAGGCAGCACAGATACGCAGTATTTT. The chain is built from TRBV14 and TRBJ2-3; D perhaps matches TRBD1 (5 bases). Per the germline V gene, CDR1 is SGHDN and CDR2 is FVKESK. Between the trimmed V and J ends, which lost 0 bases and 0 bases, there was a span of 7 bases. This CDR3 has 15 amino acids.